This TCR beta chain derives from a study of blood T cell repertoires in COVID-19 (dated by TCRdb to the early 2020s). With regard to the full study: Collaborator samples came from the United States, Italy and Spain and covered acute and convalescent phases of COVID-19. The sample metadata nearly always contained a de-identified subject ID, COVID-19 status, age in years and sex. The prospective study material was composed of cDNA or gDNA derived from T cells, B-cell-depleted T cells, or PBMCs. The dataset comprised deeply sampled blood TCRbeta repertoires from subjects exposed to, actively infected with, or recovered from COVID-19. HLA class I and class II types, where available, came from metadata supplied by the sample provider rather than from assay-based typing. The samples were drawn from two sources: the first 160 participants of the ongoing ImmuneRACE study, and about 1,300 subjects contributed by 6 global collaborators. The repertoires were released in a freely available public database meant as a resource for research on the immune response to SARS-CoV-2. Overall study results and their limits: The quantity of clinical and demographic metadata differed by source and by participant and was supplied without curation.

In the prospective study, participants were 18 to 89 years old, resided in 24 geographic areas of the United States, and were enrolled through a virtual design. Cohort assignment in the prospective study relied on participant-reported clinical history from a screening survey and a study questionnaire. Each participant in the prospective study had whole blood, serum and a nasopharyngeal or oropharyngeal swab collected by mobile phlebotomists. Participants in the prospective study had the option to provide additional blood draws and questionnaires over an approximately 2-month period. Before DNA extraction, blood samples from the prospective study were shipped at room temperature or frozen. From its cysteine to its phenylalanine, the CDR3 spans 15 amino acids. The entry retains the CDR3 DNA only, 45 bases that are in frame from base 1. CDR1 and CDR2 are drawn from the germline V gene: SGHAT, FQNNGV. For this chain, trimming is 3 bases at the V end and 2 bases at the J end, and the number of junction bases without a gene match is 2.

With respect to this clone: No cognate antigen has been identified for it. No quality values exist for individual bases; no much larger clone is one base distant.

TCRbeta CDR3 regions were amplified from genomic DNA by means of the immunoSEQ Assay, a bias-controlled multiplex PCR. The authors' pipeline ran thus. Within the assay, amplification of reference gene primers was used to estimate how many nucleated cells each sample contained. To quantify the absolute abundance of each unique TCRbeta CDR3 rearrangement, sequence reads were collapsed and filtered. For each sample, productive Simpson clonality was calculated by taking the square root of Simpson's diversity index across productive rearrangements. TCRdb carries this immuneACCESS record with in-frame sequences only. Its versions omit some clonotypes, under half of them owing to an unresolved V gene in the studies checked, with the rest unexplained. V, J and clone size reflect that table, while D and trimming were determined from the DNA. The sample table shows a few hundred thousand clones, and over 80% are seen once. 10% of the sample lies in the top ten.

Source material: PBMCs or T cells enriched from blood (not recorded which). The sequence is built from TRBV11-2 and TRBJ1-5; TRBD1 fits 9 bases in the junction. This clonotype originated in a man younger than 30 with acute COVID-19. The CDR3 sequence is CASSFTGGGNQPQHF. The nucleotides are TGTGCCAGCAGCTTTACAGGGGGCGGCAATCAGCCCCAGCATTTT.